Each of the 16 T cell receptor beta chains below was sequenced from the same sample in a study of tumor and adjacent non-tumor tissue in lung cancer. The template was RNA from unsorted bulk tissue. The library came from three nested PCR rounds adapted from ARM-PCR protocols. TCRdb processed the multiplex PCR reads anew with MiXCR; each CDR3 protein has one entry. The sample records around 120,000 distinct CDR3 sequences, approximately 71% being singletons. Specimen: lung tumor tissue. The receptors shown here come from a man aged 25 to 40 with non-small cell lung cancer.

The chain is built from TRBV20-1 and TRBJ2-7; D assignment may be TRBD1 or TRBD2 (6 bases each). CDR1 is DFQATT and CDR2 is SNEGSKA in the germline V gene (reference sequence). Trimming shortened V by 6 bases and J by 0 bases, and 9 bases separated the two germline ends. The CDR3 contains 12 residues. The CDR3 DNA reads as TGCAGTGCCGGGGGCATCTCCTACGAGCAGTACTTC. This gives the protein CSAGGISYEQYF.

The J gene is TRBJ2-3, the V gene TRBV11-2; maybe TRBD1 (6 bases). V lost 5 bases and J lost 3, with 18 bases in between. Per germline, CDR1 SGHAT and CDR2 FQNNGV. CDR3 length equals 16 residues. The CDR3 here is CASSANLGQQTDTQYF. The CDR3 coding sequence is TGTGCCAGCAGCGCCAACCTAGGACAGCAGACAGATACGCAGTATTTT.

A remark on this clonotype: A much more abundant neighbour one base away suggests this may be a read error. The CDR3 ends on some other residue instead of the conserved phenylalanine or tryptophan, so this is likely a read error. The V and J genes are TRBV6-2 or TRBV6-3 and TRBJ2-7; D is undetermined. CDR1 is MNHEY and CDR2 is SVGEGT in the germline V gene. The V end was cut by 0 bases, the J end by 1 base, with 1 base between. This CDR3 spans 12 amino acids. CDR3 sequence: CASSYSSYEQYL. The CDR3 bases are TGTGCCAGCAGTTACTCATCCTACGAGCAGTACCTC.

This clonotype was recorded only once. A read error is possible here, since a much larger clone lies one base away. The V gene is TRBV6-2 or TRBV6-3, the J gene TRBJ1-6, with 8 nucleotides matching TRBD1. The trim removed 6 bases at V and 11 bases at J, leaving 12 bases unmatched. The CDR3 spans 15 residues. The germline gives CDR1 MNHEY, CDR2 SVGEGT. CDR3 sequence reads: CASRSTGTGDTPLHF. The DNA of the CDR3 is TGTGCCAGCAGATCCACCGGGACAGGCGATACACCCCTCCACTTT.

Concerning this clonotype: The germline gene is not matched at one end of the junction; a read error may be the cause. The chain joins TRBV6-6 to TRBJ2-2, with 7 bases lining up with TRBD1. The CDR3 runs 14 residues. CDR1 is MNHNY, CDR2 SVGAGI, per germline (reference sequence). The chain's CDR3 is CTSRVTGSTGELFF. CDR3 coding DNA: TGTACCAGCAGAGTGACAGGGAGCACCGGGGAGCTGTTTTTT.

Notes on this clonotype: Because it lacks the conserved phenylalanine or tryptophan at the end, this CDR3 is likely a read error. The chain couples TRBV20-1 to TRBJ1-2, with 8 positions matching TRBD1. CDR3 size: 15 residues. Germline V CDR1 and CDR2: DFQATT, SNEGSKA (reference sequence). The CDR3 region is CSAQTPGGRNYDYTI. The CDR3 bases are TGCAGTGCCCAGACTCCAGGGGGCAGAAACTATGACTACACCATC.

Comments on this clonotype: A read error is possible here, since a much larger clone lies one base away. V usage is TRBV4-1 and J usage is TRBJ2-1; 9 bases agree with TRBD1. The CDR3 spans 14 residues. In germline, CDR1 is MGHRA, CDR2 YSYEKL. DNA of the CDR3: TGCGTCAGCAGCCACCCGGGACAGGGCCATGAGCAGTTCTTC. Amino acid sequence: CVSSHPGQGHEQFF.

This clonotype has a count of ten or more. This chain connects TRBV6-2 or TRBV6-3 to TRBJ2-1; maybe TRBD1 (6 bases). The CDR3 runs to 15 residues. Looked up from germline, CDR1 is MNHEY and CDR2 is SVGEGT. V shed 2 bases and J shed 0 bases, with 8 bases lying between them. In DNA form, the CDR3 reads TGTGCCAGCAGTTACATAGGGGGCTCCTACAATGAGCAGTTCTTC. Translation: CASSYIGGSYNEQFF.

The chain carries TRBV12-3 or TRBV12-4 and TRBJ1-6, with 7 bases aligning to TRBD1. CDR3 length: 16 amino acids. V was pared by 8 bases and J by 7 bases, with 14 bases of the junction left unmatched. CDR3 amino acids: CASGSGTARGNSPLHF. CDR3 coding DNA: TGTGCCAGCGGAAGCGGGACAGCCCGGGGAAATTCACCCCTCCACTTT.

In the case of this clonotype: Being one base from a much bigger clone, this may be a read error. The chain combines TRBV20-1 with TRBJ2-7; 10 bases are shared with TRBD2. Germline values: CDR1 DFQATT, CDR2 SNEGSKA (reference sequence). With V trimmed by 6 bases and J by 5 bases, 4 bases remained unmatched. This CDR3 has 12 amino acids. The CDR3 DNA follows: TGCAGTGCCACCGGACTAGCGGACGAGCAGTACTTC. This sequence encodes CSATGLADEQYF.

Comment on this clonotype: Mismatch with germline at one junction end may stem from a read error. The chain recombines TRBV4-3 with TRBJ2-6; D is uncertain. Germline V CDR1 and CDR2: LGHNA, YSLEER. The CDR3 consists of 18 residues. The CDR3 reads CAGSQDLGFNPGSNVLTF. The CDR3 region has the DNA TGCGCCGGCAGCCAAGACCTCGGATTCAACCCTGGGTCCAACGTCCTGACTTTC.

About this clonotype itself: A read error may be the cause here, since a much bigger clone is one base away. The chain employs TRBV12-3 or TRBV12-4 and TRBJ1-2, with D hard to call. This CDR3 has 13 amino acids. V was pared by 6 bases and J by 4 bases, with 12 bases between. The CDR3 spells CASSPSVTYGYTF. The CDR3 nucleotides are TGTGCCAGCAGCCCGTCAGTGACCTATGGCTACACCTTC.

This clonotype occurred a few times. V and J are TRBV20-1 and TRBJ1-1, with D possibly TRBD1 on 6 matching bases. With 5 bases removed from V and 12 bases from J, the gap between germline ends came to 16 bases. The CDR3 is made up of 11 amino acids. CDR1 and CDR2 from the germline V gene are DFQATT and SNEGSKA (reference sequence). Here the CDR3 DNA reads TGCAGTGCTGGGGTGGGGGGCGAGACTTTCTTT. Translation: CSAGVGGETFF.

With respect to this clonotype: A much larger clone is a single base away; this may be a read error. The chain carries TRBV6-5 and TRBJ2-5; 10 bases fit TRBD2. Germline V gene lookup returns CDR1 MNHEY and CDR2 SVGAGI. The CDR3 is 15 residues long. The CDR3 region has the DNA TGTGCCAGCAGTTACTTAGCGGGGGGCCAAGATACCCAGTACTTC. Its protein product is CASSYLAGGQDTQYF.

CDR3 residues: CATGQSLDYGYTF. CDR3 DNA sequence: TGTGCCACCGGACAGTCGCTCGACTATGGCTACACCTTC. The chain recombines TRBV15 with TRBJ1-2; D possibly corresponds to TRBD1 (6 bases). V lost 8 bases and J lost 3, with 13 bases in between. Germline V gives CDR1 LNHNV, CDR2 YYDKDF (reference sequence). The CDR3 consists of 13 residues.

Worth noting for this clonotype: Relative to the germline gene, one junction end is altered; a read error may explain this. V and J are TRBV4-2 and TRBJ1-1; possible D gene TRBD1, 5 bases. CDR1 and CDR2 from the germline V gene are LGHNA and YNFKEQ. This CDR3 has 15 amino acids. CDR3: CAISLEGRADTEAFF. As DNA, the CDR3 is TGCGCCATCAGCCTAGAGGGCAGGGCAGACACCGAAGCTTTCTTT.